This TCR beta chain is from a study of CD8 T cells in Susac syndrome. Random hexamers were used to reverse transcribe an amount of roughly 0.5 to 1 ug RNA. The method of amplification for TCR beta CDR3 was immunoSEQ multiplex PCR, covering 54 Vbeta and 13 Jbeta. TCRdb ran MiXCR on the immunoSEQ multiplex PCR reads and lists one entry per CDR3 protein. The repertoire holds 130,000 to 150,000 distinct CDR3 sequences, with more than 90% as singletons. In Susac syndrome patients, recently defined diagnostic criteria for definite or probable disease were met. With V trimmed by 0 bases and J by 3 bases, 7 bases remained unmatched. Per the germline V gene, CDR1 is SGHRS and CDR2 is YFSETQ. The CDR3 consists of 16 residues.

This receptor was taken from a human donor with Susac syndrome. Source material: CD4+ T cells from PBMCs. The chain employs TRBV5-1 and TRBJ2-5; 8 bases are shared with TRBD2. As DNA, the CDR3 is TGCGCCAGCAGCTTGGGGCGGGGGGCGCTGGAAGAGACCCAGTACTTC. The encoded protein is CASSLGRGALEETQYF.